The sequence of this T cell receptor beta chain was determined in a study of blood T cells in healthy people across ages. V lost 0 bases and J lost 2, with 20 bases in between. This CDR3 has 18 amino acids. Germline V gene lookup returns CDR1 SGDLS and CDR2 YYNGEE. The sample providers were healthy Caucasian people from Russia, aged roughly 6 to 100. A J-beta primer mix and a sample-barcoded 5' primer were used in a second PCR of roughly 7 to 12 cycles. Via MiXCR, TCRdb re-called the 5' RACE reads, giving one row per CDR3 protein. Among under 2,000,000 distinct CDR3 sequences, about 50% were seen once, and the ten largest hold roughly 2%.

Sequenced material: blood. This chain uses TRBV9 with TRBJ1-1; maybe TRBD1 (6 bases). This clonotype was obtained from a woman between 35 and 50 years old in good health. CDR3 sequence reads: CASSVEGFPTGGNTEAFF. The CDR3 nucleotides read TGTGCCAGCAGCGTAGAGGGGTTCCCGACAGGTGGTAACACTGAAGCTTTCTTT.